This T cell receptor (beta chain) was captured by sequencing in a study of post-analysis software for immune sequencing data. Study context: Relapsing-remitting, secondary progressive and progressive-relapsing courses of multiple sclerosis were included. Findings and limits, study-wide: Co-batched samples clustered tightly together by F measure. Compared with controls, patients showed significantly lower normalized Chao1 diversity.

To note about this clonotype: The antigen remains undetermined.

cDNA libraries for TCR beta contained unique molecular identifiers. When about 0.9 to 11 million T cells were used, they gave 500,000 or so cDNA molecules. TCRdb reprocessed the PCR reads with MiXCR, giving one entry per CDR3 protein. This table holds hundreds of thousands of distinct CDR3 sequences, 30% found once. The TCR comes from a girl under 18 with multiple sclerosis. Sequenced material: blood.

CDR3 nucleotide sequence: TGCAGCGTTGTACGCAGGGGTGACCACGAGCAGTACTTC. Protein: CSVVRRGDHEQYF. The V and J genes are TRBV29-1 and TRBJ2-4; D might be TRBD1 (6 bases). The DNA end favors TRBJ2-7, so the J call may be wrong. The CDR3 covers 13 residues. Germline V gives CDR1 SQVTM, CDR2 ANQGSEA.